Presented here are 27 T cell receptor beta chains from one specimen sequenced in a study of T cells expressing NK-cell markers. TCRdb reprocessed the 5' RACE reads; each CDR3 protein has one entry and no DNA is given. This table holds 450,000 to 600,000 distinct CDR3 sequences. The material sequenced was blood T cells: a sorted CD56 or NKG2C T cell subset, CD4+ or CD8+ T cells, or bulk PBMC T cells (not recorded which). The source of these receptors is a man aged 18 to 30 in good health.

The CDR3 loop is CATSPRDRRSGANVLTF. The chain links TRBV15 to TRBJ2-6; TCRdb selects TRBD1, and the lack of DNA leaves this call unchecked. Per the germline V gene, CDR1 is LNHNV and CDR2 is YYDKDF (reference sequence). There are 17 residues in the CDR3.

J is TRBJ2-7 and V is TRBV29-1; the TRBD1 assignment by TCRdb is unverifiable without DNA. This CDR3 region has 13 residues. CDR1 and CDR2 from the germline V gene are SQVTM and ANQGSEA. The CDR3 reads CSVWPPGNYEQYF.

The genes are TRBV9 and TRBJ2-6; the TRBD2 assignment by TCRdb is unverifiable without DNA. Germline V lookup: CDR1 SGDLS, CDR2 YYNGEE. The CDR3 is 20 residues long. CDR3 region: CASSTGGTSGRVSGANVLTF.

The chain recombines TRBV29-1 with TRBJ2-5; TCRdb gives TRBD2 as the D gene, but with no DNA this cannot be confirmed. In germline, CDR1 is SQVTM, CDR2 ANQGSEA. The length of the CDR3 is 15 residues. CDR3 in amino acids: CSALGTSGFQETQYF.

The chain links TRBV5-6 to TRBJ1-2. Germline V gene lookup returns CDR1 SGHDT and CDR2 YYEEEE. The CDR3 loop spans 17 amino acids. The CDR3 is CASSLGELRLRGLGYTF.

The V call is TRBV7-2, the J call TRBJ2-5; the TCRdb D gene call, TRBD1, has no DNA to confirm it. Germline lookup yields CDR1 SGHTA and CDR2 FQGNSA. This CDR3 comprises 15 residues. The CDR3 region is CASSLAGTGLVAQYF.

This chain joins TRBV12-3 or TRBV12-4 and TRBJ2-5; the D call from TCRdb, TRBD1, cannot be confirmed without DNA. The CDR3 covers 17 residues. The CDR3 reads CASRFGTGGGKRETQYF.

The CDR3 sequence is CASSQEYGLLEDEQFF. This chain links TRBV4-1 with TRBJ2-1; TCRdb's D gene call, TRBD1, goes unchecked for lack of DNA. The CDR3 has 16 amino acids. Looked up from germline, CDR1 is MGHRA and CDR2 is YSYEKL.

The V gene is TRBV5-6, the J gene TRBJ2-3; as DNA is missing, the TRBD1 call by TCRdb cannot be tested. In germline, CDR1 is SGHDT, CDR2 YYEEEE. This CDR3 region has 15 residues. CDR3 in amino acids: CASSPAASRTDTQYF.

V usage is TRBV6-1 and J usage is TRBJ1-6. There are 15 residues in the CDR3. Germline values: CDR1 MNHNS, CDR2 SASEGT. CDR3 loop: CASSGRGRRSSPLHF.

V gene TRBV20-1 combines with J gene TRBJ2-7; TCRdb's D call, TRBD1, is unchecked because there is no DNA. CDR1 and CDR2 (germline): DFQATT, SNEGSKA (reference sequence). This CDR3 has 11 amino acids. The CDR3 loop reads CSGRTNYEQYF.

The chain is built from TRBV11-2 and TRBJ2-1. This CDR3 is 15 amino acids long. Germline V gene data show CDR1 as SGHAT and CDR2 as FQNNGV. This CDR3 reads CASQFSGNSYNEQFF.

J is TRBJ2-1 and V is TRBV29-1. The V gene's germline CDR1 is SQVTM and CDR2 ANQGSEA. This CDR3 is 15 amino acids long. The CDR3 sequence is CSTYLGVRSYNEQFF.

The V gene is TRBV4-2, the J gene TRBJ2-7; TCRdb designates TRBD2, a call that cannot be tested without DNA. The CDR3 loop spans 16 amino acids. Germline assignment: CDR1 LGHNA and CDR2 YNFKEQ. CDR3 protein: CASSQAGTSGRYEQYF.

V usage is TRBV20-1 and J usage is TRBJ1-1; absent DNA, TCRdb's TRBD1 call cannot be checked. Germline CDR1 is DFQATT and CDR2 is SNEGSKA (reference sequence). The CDR3 runs to 14 residues. The CDR3 loop is CSASSGTQNTEAFF.

The V and J genes are TRBV20-1 and TRBJ1-2; checking the TCRdb D call of TRBD1 is not possible without DNA. CDR1 and CDR2 from the germline V gene are DFQATT and SNEGSKA (reference sequence). This CDR3 has 15 amino acids. The CDR3 loop is CSARDGFGAGYGYTF.

The chain couples TRBV4-1 to TRBJ1-2; without DNA, the TCRdb call of TRBD1 cannot be checked. This CDR3 is built from 15 residues. Germline V gene lookup returns CDR1 MGHRA and CDR2 YSYEKL. The CDR3 region is CASSQERGNFYGYTF.

This sequence joins TRBV12-3 or TRBV12-4 and TRBJ1-6. The CDR3 covers 13 residues. CDR3 loop: CASSSRFNSPLHF.

The chain couples TRBV27 to TRBJ2-7; the D call of TRBD2 rests on TCRdb alone, since no DNA is present to check it. CDR1 MNHEY and CDR2 SMNVEV come from the germline V gene (reference sequence). CDR3 size: 12 residues. The CDR3 region is CASRGQRYEQYF.

This sequence joins TRBV27 and TRBJ2-7. From germline, CDR1 is MNHEY and CDR2 SMNVEV (reference sequence). The CDR3 loop spans 12 amino acids. The CDR3 protein is CASGLQRSEQYF.

The V and J genes are TRBV14 and TRBJ2-3; TCRdb's D gene call, TRBD2, goes unchecked for lack of DNA. Germline V CDR1 and CDR2: SGHDN, FVKESK. The CDR3 is 16 residues long. The CDR3 sequence: CASSQEWEREHDTQYF.

The chain has TRBV20-1 and TRBJ1-6. CDR3 length equals 13 residues. CDR1 is DFQATT and CDR2 is SNEGSKA in the germline V gene (reference sequence). The CDR3 protein is CSARIGMASPLHF.

This chain connects TRBV5-1 to TRBJ1-1; the TCRdb call, TRBD1, lacks DNA for checking. The CDR3 sequence is 16 residues long. The germline V gene encodes CDR1 SGHRS and CDR2 YFSETQ. CDR3 residues: CASSLNGQDMNTEAFF.

The chain uses TRBV20-1 and TRBJ2-2; TCRdb names TRBD1, which stays unverified in the absence of DNA. This CDR3 has 15 residues. Germline V gene data show CDR1 as DFQATT and CDR2 as SNEGSKA (reference sequence). The CDR3 loop is CSAQTPGVNTGELFF.

The chain uses TRBV6-5 and TRBJ2-3. From germline, CDR1 is MNHEY and CDR2 SVGAGI. CDR3 length: 14 residues. CDR3 sequence reads: CASSYSTATDTQYF.

V and J are TRBV5-1 and TRBJ2-4; checking the TCRdb D call of TRBD1 is not possible without DNA. Germline CDR1 is SGHRS and CDR2 is YFSETQ. This CDR3 spans 15 amino acids. This CDR3 is CASSLWGQGQNIQYF. Full variable domain (rest looked up from reference TRBV5-1 and TRBJ2-4): KAGVTQTPRYLIKTRGQQVTLSCSPISGHRSVSWYQQTPGQGLQFLFEYFSETQRNKGNFPGRFSGRQFSNSRSEMNVSTLELGDSALYLCASSLWGQGQNIQYFGAGTRLSVL.

This chain connects TRBV5-1 to TRBJ1-1. Germline V gene sequence: CDR1 SGHRS, CDR2 YFSETQ. The CDR3 sequence is 13 residues long. The CDR3 sequence: CASSLRPFPEAFF.